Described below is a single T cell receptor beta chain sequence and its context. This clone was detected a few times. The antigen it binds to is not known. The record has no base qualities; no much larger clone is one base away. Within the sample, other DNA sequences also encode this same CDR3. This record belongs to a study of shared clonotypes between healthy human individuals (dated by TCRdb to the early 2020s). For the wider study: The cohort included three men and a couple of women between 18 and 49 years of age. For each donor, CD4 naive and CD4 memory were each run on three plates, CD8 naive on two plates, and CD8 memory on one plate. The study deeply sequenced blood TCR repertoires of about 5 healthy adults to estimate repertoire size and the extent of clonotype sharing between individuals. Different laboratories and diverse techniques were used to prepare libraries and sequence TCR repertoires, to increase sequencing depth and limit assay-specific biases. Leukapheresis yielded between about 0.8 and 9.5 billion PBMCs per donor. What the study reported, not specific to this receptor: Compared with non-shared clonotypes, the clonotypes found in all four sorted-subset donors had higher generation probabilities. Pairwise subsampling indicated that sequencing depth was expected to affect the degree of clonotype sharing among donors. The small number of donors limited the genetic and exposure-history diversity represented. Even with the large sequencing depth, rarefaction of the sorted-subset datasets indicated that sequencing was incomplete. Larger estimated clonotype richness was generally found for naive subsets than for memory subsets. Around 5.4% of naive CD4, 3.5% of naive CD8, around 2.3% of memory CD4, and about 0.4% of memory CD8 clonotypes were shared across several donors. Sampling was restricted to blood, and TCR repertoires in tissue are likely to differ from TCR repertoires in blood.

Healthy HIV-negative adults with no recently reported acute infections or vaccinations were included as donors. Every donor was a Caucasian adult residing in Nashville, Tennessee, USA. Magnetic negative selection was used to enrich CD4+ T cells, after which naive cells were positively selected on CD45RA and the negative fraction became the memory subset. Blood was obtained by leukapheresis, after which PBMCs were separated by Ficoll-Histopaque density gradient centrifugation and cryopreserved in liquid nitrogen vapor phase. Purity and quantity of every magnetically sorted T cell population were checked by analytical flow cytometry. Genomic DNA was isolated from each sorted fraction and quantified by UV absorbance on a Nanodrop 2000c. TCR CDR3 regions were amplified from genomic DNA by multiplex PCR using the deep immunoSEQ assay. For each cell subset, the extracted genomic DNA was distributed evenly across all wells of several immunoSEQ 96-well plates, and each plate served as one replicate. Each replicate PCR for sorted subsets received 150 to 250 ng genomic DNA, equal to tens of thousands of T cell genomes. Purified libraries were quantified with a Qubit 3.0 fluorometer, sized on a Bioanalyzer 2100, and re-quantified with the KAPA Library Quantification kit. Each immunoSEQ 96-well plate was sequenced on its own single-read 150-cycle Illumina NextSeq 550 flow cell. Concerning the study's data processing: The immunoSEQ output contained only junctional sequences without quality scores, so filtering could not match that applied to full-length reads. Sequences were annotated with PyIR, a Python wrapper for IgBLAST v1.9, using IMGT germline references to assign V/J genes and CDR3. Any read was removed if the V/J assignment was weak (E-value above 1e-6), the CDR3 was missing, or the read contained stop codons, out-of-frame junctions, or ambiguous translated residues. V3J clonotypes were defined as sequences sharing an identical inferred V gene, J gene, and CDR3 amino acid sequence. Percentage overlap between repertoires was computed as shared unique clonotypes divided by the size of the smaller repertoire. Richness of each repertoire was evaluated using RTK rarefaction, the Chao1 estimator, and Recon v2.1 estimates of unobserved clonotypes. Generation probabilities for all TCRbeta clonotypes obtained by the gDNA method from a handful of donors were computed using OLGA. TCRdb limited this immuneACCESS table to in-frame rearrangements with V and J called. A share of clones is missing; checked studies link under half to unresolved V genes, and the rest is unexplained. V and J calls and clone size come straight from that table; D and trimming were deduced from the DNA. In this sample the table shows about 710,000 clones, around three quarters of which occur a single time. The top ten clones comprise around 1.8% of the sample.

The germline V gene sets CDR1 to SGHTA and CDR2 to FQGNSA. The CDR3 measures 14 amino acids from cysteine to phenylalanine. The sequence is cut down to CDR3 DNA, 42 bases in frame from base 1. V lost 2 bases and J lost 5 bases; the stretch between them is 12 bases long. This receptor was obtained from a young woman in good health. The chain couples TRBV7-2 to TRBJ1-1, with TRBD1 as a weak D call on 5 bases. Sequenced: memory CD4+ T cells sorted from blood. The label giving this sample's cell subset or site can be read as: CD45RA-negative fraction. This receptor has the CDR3 CASSLQGRRTEAFF. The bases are TGTGCCAGCAGCTTACAGGGTCGGAGGACTGAAGCTTTCTTT.